The 3 T cell receptor beta chains below come from one sample, sequenced in a study of blood T cell repertoires in COVID-19. Produced via immunoSEQ multiplex PCR; TCRdb's table is partial and in-frame only. This table holds about 430,000 clones, approximately 90% found once. Sequencing was carried out using peripheral blood. Receptors were obtained from a man aged 18 to 30 with COVID-19, enrolled during active disease.

This chain uses TRBV6-5 with TRBJ1-6; a weak D match, TRBD1 (5 bases). The CDR3 consists of 12 residues. Deletions cut 6 bases from V and 8 bases from J, with 8 bases between. From germline, CDR1 is MNHEY and CDR2 SVGAGI. The CDR3 sequence: CASRPQDSPLHF. In nucleotides, the CDR3 is TGTGCCAGCAGACCACAGGATTCACCCCTCCACTTT.

The rearrangement uses TRBV7-7 and TRBJ2-7; a weak D match, TRBD1 (6 bases). Deletions cut 4 bases from V and 1 base from J, with 26 bases between. The CDR3 consists of 19 residues. Germline CDR1 is SSHAT and CDR2 is FNYEAQ (reference sequence). The DNA for the CDR3 is TGTGCCAGCAGCTCCTATCGCAGGGGCCAACACTACCTATCCTACGAGCAGTACTTC. This translates into CASSSYRRGQHYLSYEQYF. The variable domain in full, completed from reference TRBV7-7 and TRBJ2-7, reads GAGVSQSPRYKVTKRGQDVTLRCDPISSHATLYWYQQALGQGPEFLTYFNYEAQPDKSGLPSDRFSAERPEGSISTLTIQRTEQRDSAMYRCASSSYRRGQHYLSYEQYFGPGTRLTVT.

The CDR3: CASTGGGSETQYF. The CDR3 DNA follows: TGCGCCAGCACCGGCGGCGGTTCGGAGACCCAGTACTTC. V is TRBV5-1 and J is TRBJ2-5; D not resolved. Germline V gene lookup returns CDR1 SGHRS and CDR2 YFSETQ. The V end was cut by 6 bases, the J end by 5 bases, with 14 bases between. The CDR3 has 13 residues.